The next 12 T cell receptor beta chains were all read from a single sample in a study of blood T cell repertoires in COVID-19. The table came from immunoSEQ multiplex PCR; TCRdb's copy has only in-frame clones and leaves some out. The data contain about 92,000 clones, roughly 84% of them singletons. Specimen: peripheral blood. The receptors derive from a human donor in a cohort sampled during active COVID-19.

This chain uses TRBV4-3 with TRBJ2-7; 9 bases are shared with TRBD1. Germline V gene data show CDR1 as LGHNA and CDR2 as YSLEER. The CDR3 covers 12 residues. V lost 3 bases and J lost 6; bases outside the gene matches: 0. CDR3 sequence reads: CASSQDRGEQYF. CDR3 nucleotides: TGCGCCAGCAGCCAGGACAGGGGCGAGCAGTACTTC.

The gene calls are TRBV12-3 or TRBV12-4 and TRBJ1-1, with TRBD1 identical over 8 bases. Trimming at V came to 4 bases and at J to 4 bases, leaving 2 bases not matched to a gene. CDR3 size: 13 residues. The CDR3 protein is CASSSTGATEAFF. The CDR3 DNA follows: TGTGCCAGCAGTTCGACAGGGGCCACTGAAGCTTTCTTT.

The chain joins TRBV5-3 to TRBJ1-1; TRBD1 matches 9 bases. TRBV5-3 qualifies as an ORF whose function is uncertain. The CDR3 spans 14 residues. V lost 4 bases, J lost 1 base, and 2 bases stayed unmatched. CDR3 loop: CARSEGQGNTEAFF. The CDR3 DNA is TGTGCCAGAAGCGAGGGACAGGGGAACACTGAAGCTTTCTTT.

The chain is built from TRBV6-1 and TRBJ2-5; TRBD2 aligns across 7 bases. The CDR3 extends over 14 amino acids. The trim removed 2 bases at V and 5 bases at J, leaving 5 bases unmatched. Germline V CDR1 and CDR2: MNHNS, SASEGT. This chain's CDR3 is CASSELLGGETQYF. CDR3 DNA: TGTGCCAGCAGTGAATTATTGGGAGGGGAGACCCAGTACTTC.

The chain employs TRBV6-6 and TRBJ2-7; 7 bases are a match to TRBD1. This CDR3 is 14 amino acids long. V dropped 7 bases and J dropped 1; count of bases not matched to a gene: 7. Germline V gene sequence: CDR1 MNHNY, CDR2 SVGAGI (reference sequence). The CDR3 sequence is CASTDAQGSYEQYF. CDR3 DNA sequence: TGTGCCAGCACCGACGCACAGGGGTCCTACGAGCAGTACTTC.

This clone was seen once. One end of the junction is discordant with germline, which a read error may explain. The genes are TRBV7-7 and TRBJ2-5; tentatively, D is TRBD2 (6 bases). The CDR3 covers 16 residues. Germline V gives CDR1 SSHAT, CDR2 FNYEAQ (reference sequence). As DNA, the CDR3 is TGTGCTAGCAGCTTAGGGTCAGGAGGGTTCCAAGAGACCCAGTACTTC. This gives the protein CASSLGSGGFQETQYF.

This chain connects TRBV5-1 to TRBJ2-2; TRBD1 is a possible D gene (6 bases). Germline V lookup: CDR1 SGHRS, CDR2 YFSETQ. The CDR3 runs 17 residues. Trimming shortened V by 4 bases and J by 1 base, and 17 bases separated the two germline ends. The CDR3 DNA follows: TGCGCCAGCAGCCTGGGGGCGAATAGGCTGAACACCGGGGAGCTGTTTTTT. Translated, it gives CASSLGANRLNTGELFF.

The chain carries TRBV7-8 and TRBJ1-2; D may be TRBD1 (5 bases). The germline V gene encodes CDR1 SGHVS and CDR2 FQNEAQ. The CDR3 has 15 amino acids. V lost 3 bases to trimming and J lost 4 bases, with 15 bases between them. This CDR3 reads CASSLGTHYGYGYTF. CDR3 bases: TGTGCCAGCAGCTTGGGGACTCATTATGGCTATGGCTACACCTTC.

The rearrangement joins TRBV9 to TRBJ2-1; maybe TRBD2 (6 bases). Trimming left V 6 bases short and J 6 bases short, with 16 bases between. CDR1 and CDR2 (germline): SGDLS, YYNGEE. This CDR3 has 14 residues. CDR3 nucleotide sequence: TGTGCCAGCAATGAACCGACTAGTTTCAATGAGCAGTTCTTC. This translates into CASNEPTSFNEQFF.

The chain combines TRBV9 with TRBJ1-4; D is perhaps TRBD1 (5 bases). The germline CDR1 and CDR2 sequences are SGDLS and YYNGEE. The CDR3 spans 18 residues. V was clipped by 3 bases and J by 0 bases, with 18 bases between them. The CDR3 sequence is CASSGRRGREATNEKLFF. CDR3 coding DNA: TGTGCCAGCAGCGGACGGAGGGGCAGGGAGGCAACTAATGAAAAACTGTTTTTT.

The V and J genes are TRBV3-1 (or the pseudogene TRBV3-2) and TRBJ2-1; 12 bases fit TRBD2. Germline CDR1 is LGHDT and CDR2 is YNNKEL (reference sequence). The CDR3 contains 15 residues. Losses at the gene ends were 6 bases for V and 7 bases for J; bases not matched to a gene: 7. The CDR3 sequence: CASRPASGGGNEQFF. In DNA, the CDR3 is TGTGCCAGCAGGCCCGCTAGCGGGGGGGGGAATGAGCAGTTCTTC.

The chain joins TRBV15 to TRBJ2-7; 9 bases are a match to TRBD1. Germline V lookup: CDR1 LNHNV, CDR2 YYDKDF (reference sequence). This CDR3 is 14 amino acids long. Trimming at V came to 9 bases and at J to 5 bases, leaving 11 bases not matched to a gene. In nucleotides, the CDR3 is TGTGCCACAAACCGGGACAGGGCATCCCACGAGCAGTACTTC. Protein: CATNRDRASHEQYF.